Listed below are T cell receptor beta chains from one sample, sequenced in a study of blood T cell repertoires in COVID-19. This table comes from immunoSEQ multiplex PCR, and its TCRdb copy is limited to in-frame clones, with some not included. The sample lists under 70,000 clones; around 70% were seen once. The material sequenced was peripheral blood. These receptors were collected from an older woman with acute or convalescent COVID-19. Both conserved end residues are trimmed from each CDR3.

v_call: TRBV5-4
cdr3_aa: ASSLGAGFGETQY

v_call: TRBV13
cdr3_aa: ASSLERGTWYGYT

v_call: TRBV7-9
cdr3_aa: ASSPRMNTEAF

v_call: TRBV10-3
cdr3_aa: AISETTGTAF

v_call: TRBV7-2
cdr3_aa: ASSHPTGSLQPQH

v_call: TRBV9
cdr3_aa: ASSVGAGEAF

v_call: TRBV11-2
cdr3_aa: ASSSWGAGELF

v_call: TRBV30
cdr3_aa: AWSRIAYTDTQY

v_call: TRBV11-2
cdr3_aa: ASRRKFNQGLHGYT

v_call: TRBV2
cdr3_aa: ASRAGTGYGYT

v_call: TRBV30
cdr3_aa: ALEPGGYGYT

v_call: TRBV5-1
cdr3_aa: ASRNSGEGENIQY

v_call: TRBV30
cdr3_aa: GVGPRSYNSPLH

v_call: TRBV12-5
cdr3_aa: ASGLSTGGSYNEQF

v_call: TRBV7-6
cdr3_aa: ASSLAVSRWRGMNTEAF

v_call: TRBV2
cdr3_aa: ASRLRLAGVPSADTQY

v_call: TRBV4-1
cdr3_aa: ASSQSSGTASNQPQH

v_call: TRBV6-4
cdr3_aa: ASRTRGGAYGVIYGYT

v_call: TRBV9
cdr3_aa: ASRGQPSGELF

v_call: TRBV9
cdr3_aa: ASTKHGQSGTDTQY